The sequence of this T cell receptor beta chain was determined in a study of T cells in localized non-small cell lung cancer. V was cut by 3 bases and J by 2 bases, with 11 bases left in between. The CDR3 covers 14 residues. The germline V gene has CDR1 SGHNT and CDR2 YENEEA. The protocol was immunoSEQ multiplex PCR, while the TCRdb copy is restricted to in-frame clones and leaves out a portion. The table includes approximately 1,600 clones, 20% to 25% detected once. V and J are TRBV11-3 and TRBJ2-7; possible D gene TRBD1, 6 bases. The sequence was collected from a woman aged 40-75 years with stage I lung adenocarcinoma. Sequenced material: normal lung tissue next to the tumor, taken before any cancer treatment. CDR3 region: CASSFPGQTYEQYF. The CDR3 bases are TGTGCCAGCAGCTTCCCGGGACAAACCTACGAGCAGTACTTC.